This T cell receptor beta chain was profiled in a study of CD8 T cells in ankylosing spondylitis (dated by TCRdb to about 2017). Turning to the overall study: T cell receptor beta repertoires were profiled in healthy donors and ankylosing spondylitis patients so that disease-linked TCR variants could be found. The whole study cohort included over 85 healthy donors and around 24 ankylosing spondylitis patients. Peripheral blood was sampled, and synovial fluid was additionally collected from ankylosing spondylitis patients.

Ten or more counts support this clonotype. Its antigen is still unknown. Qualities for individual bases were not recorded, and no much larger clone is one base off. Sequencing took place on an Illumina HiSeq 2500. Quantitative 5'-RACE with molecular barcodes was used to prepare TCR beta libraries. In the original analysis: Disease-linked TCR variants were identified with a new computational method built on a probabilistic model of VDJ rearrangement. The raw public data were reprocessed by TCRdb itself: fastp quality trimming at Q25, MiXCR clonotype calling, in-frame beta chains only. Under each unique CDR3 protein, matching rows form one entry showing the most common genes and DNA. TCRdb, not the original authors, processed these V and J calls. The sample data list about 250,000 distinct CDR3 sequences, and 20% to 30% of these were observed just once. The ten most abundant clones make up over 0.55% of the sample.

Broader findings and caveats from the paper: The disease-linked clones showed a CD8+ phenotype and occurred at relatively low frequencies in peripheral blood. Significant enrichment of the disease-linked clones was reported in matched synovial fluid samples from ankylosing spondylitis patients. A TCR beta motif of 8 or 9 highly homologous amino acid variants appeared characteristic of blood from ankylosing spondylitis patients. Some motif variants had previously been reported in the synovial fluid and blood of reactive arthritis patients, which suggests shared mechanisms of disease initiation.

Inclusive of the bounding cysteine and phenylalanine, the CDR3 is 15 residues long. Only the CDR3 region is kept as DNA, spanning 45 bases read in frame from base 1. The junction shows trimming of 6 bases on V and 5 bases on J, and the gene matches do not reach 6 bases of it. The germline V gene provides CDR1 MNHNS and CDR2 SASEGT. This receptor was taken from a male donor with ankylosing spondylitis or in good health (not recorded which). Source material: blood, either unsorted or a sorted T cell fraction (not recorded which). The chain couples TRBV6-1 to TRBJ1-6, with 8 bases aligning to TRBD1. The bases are TGTGCCAGCAGCTTGACAGGGGCTCATAATTCACCCCTCCACTTT. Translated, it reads CASSLTGAHNSPLHF.